This T cell receptor (beta chain) was obtained from a study of shared clonotypes between healthy human individuals. Comment on this clone: No antigen is known for it.

CDR3 length: 16 amino acids. Per germline, CDR1 MNHEY and CDR2 SMNVEV (reference sequence). Between the trimmed V and J ends, which lost 2 bases and 1 base, there was a span of 9 bases. Findings of the study overall: Clonotypes shared by all four sorted-subset donors had higher generation probabilities than non-shared clonotypes. Estimated richness values were generally larger in naive subsets than in memory subsets. Depth was large, yet rarefaction showed that sorted-subset sequencing was incomplete.

Some clones are missing from TCRdb's copy, which holds only in-frame ones; the method was immunoSEQ multiplex PCR. The repertoire holds 2 million to 2.5 million clones, with 90% to 96% as singletons. CD4+ cells yielded CD45RA+ naive and CD45RA-negative memory subsets. The sample taken for sequencing was naive CD4+ T cells sorted from blood. The sample's subset: CD45RA+ positively selected. The chain links TRBV27 to TRBJ1-6; D gene uncertain. This TCR was recovered from a man aged 18 to 29 in good health. As DNA, the CDR3 is TGTGCCAGCAGTTTACGGGGTGATTCCTATAATTCACCCCTCCACTTT. This translates into CASSLRGDSYNSPLHF.